This T cell receptor beta chain was obtained from a study of blood T cell repertoires in COVID-19. Across the study: Collection of acute and convalescent COVID-19 samples took place in the United States, Italy and Spain. The analysed material was cDNA or gDNA that came from T cells, B-cell-depleted T cells, or PBMCs.

In the original workflow: Reference gene primer amplification yielded estimated nucleated cell counts. Produced via immunoSEQ multiplex PCR; TCRdb's table is partial and in-frame only. V, J and clone size are taken as reported in that table, and D and trimming were inferred from the DNA itself. Here the sample spans 55,000 to 75,000 clones, over 85% being singletons. Germline CDR1 and CDR2: SGHRS and YFSETQ. V lost 2 bases and J lost 5, with 13 bases in between. CDR3 size: 15 residues. The chain links TRBV5-1 to TRBJ1-4; weak D call: TRBD1 (5 bases). The receptor was isolated from a man between 60 and 70 years old with acute or convalescent COVID-19. The sample comprised peripheral blood. CDR3 amino acids: CASSFLDRENEKLFF. CDR3 coding DNA: TGCGCCAGCAGCTTTTTAGACAGAGAGAATGAAAAACTGTTTTTT.